This TCR beta chain was profiled in a study of shared clonotypes between healthy human individuals. The wider study: Researchers assigned three CD4 naive, three CD4 memory, two CD8 naive and one CD8 memory plate to each donor.

Libraries were prepared by immunoSEQ multiplex PCR; TCRdb keeps only in-frame clonotypes and omits some of them. The sample shows millions of clones, about 92% of them seen only once. CD45RO-negative CD8 cells positively selected for CCR7 made up the naive population, which excluded terminally differentiated effector memory CD45RA+ cells. Germline lookup yields CDR1 MNHEY and CDR2 SMNVEV (reference sequence). The CDR3 is 14 amino acids. V was clipped by 1 base and J by 2 bases, with 8 bases between them. This TCR derives from a young man in good health. Some clones in this sample may be carry-over from other donors' samples. Input material: naive CD8+ T cells from PBMCs. The V and J genes are TRBV27 and TRBJ1-1, with D possibly matching TRBD1 (5 bases). CDR3 in DNA: TGTGCCAGCAGTTTATGGGGGGATAACACTGAAGCTTTCTTT. As protein: CASSLWGDNTEAFF.